This record looks at one T cell receptor (beta chain) sequence and its context. Its specificity is unknown. Germline CDR1 reads SGDLS; CDR2 reads YYNGEE. Trimming removed 0 bases at V and 2 bases at J, with 9 bases between. CDR3 length equals 14 residues. Each CDR3 protein is one row after TCRdb ran MiXCR on the 5' RACE reads. The sample lists 450,000 to 650,000 distinct CDR3 sequences; just over 20% were seen once. This entry belongs to a study of T-cell memory formation after mild COVID-19. Study-level information: Largely donor-specific sequence clusters came from a couple of donors. Whole-study results and caveats: Day 15 to 85 contracting clones showed balanced CD4/CD8; later expanders leaned CD4+. There was no confirmation that second-wave clones peaking on day 37 were SARS-CoV-2 specific.

This chain links TRBV9 with TRBJ2-7; D is undetermined. Sequenced input: PBMCs or a T cell subset sorted from them (not recorded which). This TCR was sampled from an adult woman who had mild COVID-19 (a few samples of this study predate the infection). Cell type and time point are not known. The CDR3 here is CASSVDANPYEQYF. Here the CDR3 DNA reads TGTGCCAGCAGCGTAGATGCCAATCCCTACGAGCAGTACTTC.